A single sample is the source of the 20 T cell receptor beta chains below, sequenced in a study of Ad26.COV2.S vaccination and SARS-CoV-2 variants. Treatment described: roughly 18 received Ad26.COV2.S at low or high dose, single or two shots; about 5 received placebo; per-sample allocation not given. It was on day 63 after the first vaccine or placebo injection that samples were taken. Repertoires were generated with immunoSEQ multiplex PCR, while TCRdb's copy carries only in-frame clones and drops some. The table shows fewer than 800,000 clones, with about 90% occurring only once. The sequencing used peripheral blood, collected in a trial of Ad26.COV2.S vaccine versus placebo. The receptors derive from a person between 18 and 65 years old who received the Ad26.COV2.S COVID-19 vaccine or a placebo.

The chain combines TRBV15 with TRBJ2-7, with D possibly TRBD2 on 6 matching bases. Trimming removed 0 bases at V and 6 bases at J, with 12 bases between. Germline assignment: CDR1 LNHNV and CDR2 YYDKDF (reference sequence). The CDR3 is 14 amino acids. The CDR3 loop reads CATSRDKDGGEQYF. The CDR3 DNA reads TGTGCCACCAGCAGAGATAAGGACGGGGGCGAGCAGTACTTC. Drawing the rest from reference TRBV15 and TRBJ2-7, the complete variable domain is DAMVIQNPRYQVTQFGKPVTLSCSQTLNHNVMYWYQQKSSQAPKLLFHYYDKDFNNEADTPDNFQSRRPNTSFCFLDIRSPGLGDTAMYLCATSRDKDGGEQYFGPGTRLTVT.

The rearrangement joins TRBV16 to TRBJ2-3; D gene unclear. Germline V gene data show CDR1 as KGHSY and CDR2 as FQNENV. The V end was cut by 7 bases, the J end by 2 bases, with 10 bases between. The CDR3 has 13 residues. The CDR3: CASTPVSTDTQYF. The CDR3, as DNA: TGTGCCAGCACCCCAGTTTCCACAGATACGCAGTATTTT.

V gene TRBV5-1 combines with J gene TRBJ2-5; D not resolved. The CDR3 has 15 residues. V was trimmed by 0 bases and J by 6 bases, leaving 15 bases between them. Germline CDR1 reads SGHRS; CDR2 reads YFSETQ. The CDR3 nucleotides read TGCGCCAGCAGCTTGGAACCCGGCCAAACTCAGACCCAGTACTTC. Its protein product is CASSLEPGQTQTQYF.

The chain links TRBV18 to TRBJ2-6, with unresolved D. The germline V gene encodes CDR1 KGHSH and CDR2 LQKENI. Trimming left V 3 bases short and J 4 bases short, with 16 bases between. This CDR3 is 17 amino acids long. This CDR3 is CASSPQGPVRGANVLTF. The CDR3 DNA is TGTGCCAGCTCACCCCAAGGGCCAGTTCGAGGGGCCAACGTCCTGACTTTC.

The gene calls are TRBV7-9 and TRBJ1-1; D gene ambiguous. Trimming cost V 1 base and J 4 bases, with 10 bases left between them. The CDR3 is made up of 14 amino acids. Germline V CDR1 and CDR2: SEHNR, FQNEAQ (reference sequence). The CDR3 nucleotides read TGTGCCAGCAGCTTAGAGGTCAGCGGCACTGAAGCTTTCTTT. Translation: CASSLEVSGTEAFF. The full variable domain, in which reference TRBV7-9 and TRBJ1-1 provide the parts outside the CDR3, is DTGVSQNPRHKITKRGQNVTFRCDPISEHNRLYWYRQTLGQGPEFLTYFQNEAQLEKSRLLSDRFSAERPKGSFSTLEIQRTEQGDSAMYLCASSLEVSGTEAFFGQGTRLTVV.

The rearrangement joins TRBV11-2 to TRBJ2-2; D may be TRBD2 (6 bases). The CDR3 extends over 15 amino acids. Between the trimmed V and J ends, which lost 5 bases and 2 bases, there was a span of 12 bases. Germline V gene data show CDR1 as SGHAT and CDR2 as FQNNGV. For the CDR3, the DNA is TGTGCCAGCAGCCACGGAGGGTCAAACACCGGGGAGCTGTTTTTT. Protein: CASSHGGSNTGELFF.

The J gene is TRBJ1-4, the V gene TRBV2, with 7 nucleotides matching TRBD1. The germline V gene has CDR1 SNHLY and CDR2 FYNNEI. The V and J ends lost 7 bases and 5 bases, in that order; junction bases with no gene match: 4. The CDR3 sequence is 13 residues long. The CDR3 here is CASIRGINEKLFF. The CDR3 DNA reads TGTGCCAGCATCAGGGGGATCAATGAAAAACTGTTTTTT.

This sequence joins TRBV5-5 and TRBJ2-5; the D is unclear. This CDR3 region has 14 residues. Deletions cut 2 bases from V and 1 base from J, with 9 bases between. Per germline, CDR1 SGHKS and CDR2 YYEKEE (reference sequence). CDR3 sequence reads: CASSLAFRQETQYF. The CDR3 coding sequence is TGTGCCAGCAGCTTAGCCTTCCGCCAAGAGACCCAGTACTTC.

The chain has TRBV7-9 and TRBJ2-7; 8 bases map to TRBD1. The V and J ends lost 3 bases and 3 bases, in that order; junction bases with no gene match: 4. Germline assignment: CDR1 SEHNR and CDR2 FQNEAQ (reference sequence). This CDR3 is 14 amino acids long. CDR3 loop: CASSFTGTGYEQYF. For the CDR3, the DNA is TGTGCCAGCAGCTTTACCGGGACAGGCTACGAGCAGTACTTC.

This sequence joins TRBV3-1 (or the pseudogene TRBV3-2) and TRBJ2-2; no firm D call. This CDR3 has 13 residues. Looked up from germline, CDR1 is LGHDT and CDR2 is YNNKEL (reference sequence). V lost 4 bases to trimming and J lost 3 bases, with 6 bases between them. The CDR3 coding sequence is TGTGCCAGCAGCCCTTACGACACCGGGGAGCTGTTTTTT. It translates to CASSPYDTGELFF.

The chain is built from TRBV10-2 and TRBJ2-7; D may be TRBD1 (5 bases). The CDR3 extends over 12 amino acids. The V end was cut by 6 bases, the J end by 7 bases, with 13 bases between. CDR1 and CDR2 from the germline V gene are WSHSY and SAAADI. CDR3 loop: CASRAGRREQYF. The CDR3 nucleotides read TGCGCCAGCAGGGCAGGGCGTAGGGAGCAGTACTTC.

The J gene is TRBJ2-2, the V gene TRBV24-1; 7 bases fit TRBD1. CDR3 size: 17 residues. With V trimmed by 5 bases and J by 4 bases, 12 bases remained unmatched. Germline V gives CDR1 KGHDR, CDR2 SFDVKD. CDR3: CATSGPDRVGVTGELFF. The DNA of the CDR3 is TGTGCCACCAGTGGCCCCGACAGGGTAGGAGTCACCGGGGAGCTGTTTTTT.

Regarding this clone: Other nucleotide sequences from this sample produce the same CDR3. This chain links TRBV6-4 with TRBJ1-2; tentative D call: TRBD1 (5 bases). Trimming stripped 3 bases from V and 7 bases from J, with 12 bases between. This CDR3 spans 13 amino acids. Germline V gene lookup returns CDR1 MRHNA and CDR2 SNTAGT. The CDR3 here is CASSDEGRGGYTF. In nucleotides, the CDR3 is TGTGCCAGCAGTGATGAGGGGCGGGGTGGCTACACCTTC.

This chain uses TRBV7-3 with TRBJ2-3; 8 positions agree with TRBD2. The length of the CDR3 is 13 residues. Germline CDR1 reads SGHTA; CDR2 reads FQGTGA. V shed 8 bases and J 2 bases; nucleotides not matched to a gene: 3. CDR3: CASAGGFTDTQYF. The CDR3 DNA reads TGTGCCAGCGCGGGGGGCTTCACAGATACGCAGTATTTT.

The V and J genes are TRBV25-1 and TRBJ2-3, with a weak D call TRBD1 (6 bases). The CDR3 extends over 15 amino acids. Trimming took off 7 bases at V and 0 bases at J, with 14 bases between the two ends. Germline CDR1 is MGHDK and CDR2 is SYGVNS. The CDR3: CASTPGQFSTDTQYF. Here the CDR3 DNA reads TGTGCCAGCACCCCTGGACAGTTTAGCACAGATACGCAGTATTTT.

V gene TRBV19 combines with J gene TRBJ2-7; 7 nucleotides agree with TRBD1. V shed 4 bases, J shed 2 bases, and the junction held 5 bases outside the gene matches. Germline CDR1 LNHDA, CDR2 SQIVND (reference sequence). The CDR3 consists of 14 residues. CDR3 nucleotide sequence: TGTGCCAGTAGTACGGTAACAGGGGCCTACGAGCAGTACTTC. Translation gives CASSTVTGAYEQYF.

J is TRBJ1-1 and V is TRBV29-1; a weak D match, TRBD1 (5 bases). From germline, CDR1 is SQVTM and CDR2 ANQGSEA. Trimming pared 3 bases from V and 1 base from J, leaving 9 bases between. This CDR3 contains 13 residues. CDR3 sequence: CSVDRGWNTEAFF. The CDR3 coding sequence is TGCAGCGTTGATAGGGGTTGGAACACTGAAGCTTTCTTT.

This clone was observed a few times. This rearrangement joins TRBV6-1 to TRBJ2-2; 9 bases fit TRBD1. The CDR3 loop spans 16 amino acids. V was clipped by 4 bases and J by 3 bases; unmatched bases: 6. The germline CDR1 and CDR2 sequences are MNHNS and SASEGT. In DNA, the CDR3 is TGTGCCAGCAGTGCGGGTGACAGGGGGTACACCGGGGAGCTGTTTTTT. Amino acid sequence: CASSAGDRGYTGELFF.

This rearrangement joins TRBV7-2 to TRBJ1-5, with D perhaps matching TRBD1 (5 bases). The CDR3 is 17 residues long. V was cut by 1 base and J by 2 bases, with 15 bases left in between. Germline lookup yields CDR1 SGHTA and CDR2 FQGNSA. The CDR3 sequence: CASSLDPGASGNQPQHF. CDR3 DNA: TGTGCCAGCAGCTTAGACCCCGGGGCGAGTGGCAATCAGCCCCAGCATTTT.

The chain couples TRBV30 to TRBJ1-3; D not certain. From germline, CDR1 is GTSNPN and CDR2 SVGIG (reference sequence). This CDR3 has 14 residues. V was clipped by 4 bases and J by 0 bases, with 10 bases between them. The CDR3 DNA follows: TGTGCCTGGAACTCGTACAACTCTGGAAACACCATATATTTT. This gives the protein CAWNSYNSGNTIYF.